This T cell receptor (beta chain) is drawn from a study of blood T cell repertoires in COVID-19 (dated by TCRdb to 2018 to 2021). With regard to the full study: Collaborator samples came from the United States, Italy and Spain and covered acute and convalescent phases of COVID-19. The material from the prospective study consisted of cDNA or gDNA derived from T cells, B-cell-depleted T cells, or PBMCs. The samples were drawn from two sources: the first 160 participants of the ongoing ImmuneRACE study, and over 1,000 subjects contributed by 6 global collaborators. Where available, HLA class I and class II types were obtained from metadata supplied by the sample provider rather than from assay-based typing. A freely available public database, intended as a resource for researchers studying the immune response to SARS-CoV-2, is where the repertoires were released. The sample metadata nearly always contained a de-identified subject ID, COVID-19 status, age in years and sex. The dataset comprised deeply sampled blood TCRbeta repertoires from subjects exposed to, actively infected with, or recovered from COVID-19.

This clone came up once. The target of this receptor is not known. No per-base quality is available; no much larger clone lies one base away. TCRbeta CDR3 regions were amplified from genomic DNA by means of the immunoSEQ Assay, a bias-controlled multiplex PCR. The study's processing was this. The number of nucleated cells in each sample was estimated from the amplification of reference gene primers within the assay. To quantify the absolute abundance of each unique TCRbeta CDR3 rearrangement, sequence reads were collapsed and filtered. Productive Simpson clonality was computed per sample as the square root of Simpson's diversity index over productive rearrangements. Not all clones reach the TCRdb copy of this immuneACCESS table, which keeps in-frame sequences only. Checked studies attribute under half of the gap to unresolved V genes and leave the rest unexplained. V and J calls and clone size are given by that table; D and trimming were obtained from the DNA. The sample yields approximately 400,000 clones; approximately 90% were counted once. Roughly 0.86% of the sample belongs to the ten largest clones.

The investigation overall reported the following: The amount of clinical and demographic metadata varied by source and participant and was provided uncurated.

Enrolling through a virtual design, the prospective study's participants ranged in age from roughly 18 to 89 years and lived across 20 to 25 United States geographic areas. Cohort assignment in the prospective study relied on participant-reported clinical history from a screening survey and a study questionnaire. Exposed participants had been in contact with someone with a PCR-confirmed or clinician-diagnosed COVID-19 case within 2 weeks of study entry. In the prospective study, whole blood, serum and a nasopharyngeal or oropharyngeal swab were collected from each participant by mobile phlebotomists. Participants in the prospective study had the option to provide additional blood draws and questionnaires over a roughly 2-month period. Before DNA extraction, prospective study blood samples were shipped either frozen or at room temperature. Sequences SGHRS (CDR1) and YFSETQ (CDR2) are obtained from the germline V gene. V is shortened by 5 bases, J by 5 bases, and the region joining them spans 16 bases. From the cysteine through the phenylalanine, the CDR3 covers 14 amino acids. CDR3 DNA only is kept here, 42 bases in frame from base 1.

The clonotype was recovered from a woman aged 40 to 55 who had been exposed to COVID-19. The rearranged segments are TRBV5-1 and TRBJ2-5, with a tentative D gene TRBD2 over 5 matching bases. Sequenced: PBMCs or T cells enriched from blood (not recorded which). The CDR3 protein sequence reads: CASRARGGSETQYF. The nucleotide sequence is TGCGCCAGCAGAGCCCGGGGTGGTAGCGAGACCCAGTACTTC.